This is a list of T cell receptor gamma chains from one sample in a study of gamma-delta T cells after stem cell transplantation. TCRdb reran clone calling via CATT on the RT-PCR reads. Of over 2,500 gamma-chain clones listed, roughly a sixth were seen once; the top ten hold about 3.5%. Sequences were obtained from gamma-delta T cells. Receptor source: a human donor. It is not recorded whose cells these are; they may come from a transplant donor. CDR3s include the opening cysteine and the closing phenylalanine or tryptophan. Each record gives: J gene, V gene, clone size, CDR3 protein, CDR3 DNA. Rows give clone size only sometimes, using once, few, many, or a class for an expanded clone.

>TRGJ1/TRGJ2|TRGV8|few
CATWDRKNYYKKLF
TGTGCCACCTGGGATCGAAAAAATTATTATAAGAAACTCTTT
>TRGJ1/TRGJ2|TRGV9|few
CALWEVEKKLF
TGTGCCTTGTGGGAGGTGGAAAAGAAACTCTTT
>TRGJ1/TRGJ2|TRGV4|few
CATWDPPNYKKLF
TGTGCCACCTGGGATCCCCCCAATTATAAGAAACTCTTT
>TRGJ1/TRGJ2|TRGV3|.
CATWDRQEKLF
TGTGCCACCTGGGACAGGCAGGAGAAGCTCTTT
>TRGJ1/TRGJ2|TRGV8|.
CATWDIHYKKLF
TGTGCCACCTGGGATATACATTATAAGAAACTCTTT
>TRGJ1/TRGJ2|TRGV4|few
CATWDGRSYYKKLF
TGTGCCACCTGGGATGGGCGGTCTTATTATAAGAAACTCTTT
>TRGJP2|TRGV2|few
CATWDGPRDWIKTF
TGTGCCACCTGGGACGGGCCGCGTGATTGGATCAAGACGTTT
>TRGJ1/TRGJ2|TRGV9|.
CALWEVPNYYKKLF
TGTGCCTTGTGGGAGGTCCCTAATTATTATAAGAAACTCTTT
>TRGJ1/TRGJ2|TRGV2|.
CATWDGRGKLF
TGTGCCACCTGGGACGGGCGGGGGAAACTCTTT
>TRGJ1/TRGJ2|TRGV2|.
CATWDGQNKKLF
TGTGCCACCTGGGACGGGCAAAATAAGAAACTCTTT
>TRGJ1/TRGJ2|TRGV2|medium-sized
CATWDGVYYKKLF
TGTGCCACCTGGGACGGGGTTTATTATAAGAAACTCTTT
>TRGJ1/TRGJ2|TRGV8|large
CATWDTNPYYKKLF
TGTGCCACCTGGGATACCAACCCTTATTATAAGAAACTCTTT
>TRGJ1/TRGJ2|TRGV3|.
CATWDRPRLYYKKLF
TGTGCCACCTGGGACAGGCCTCGTCTTTATTATAAGAAACTCTTT
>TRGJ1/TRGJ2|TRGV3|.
CATWVQKPYYKKLF
TGTGCCACCTGGGTCCAAAAACCTTATTATAAGAAACTCTTT
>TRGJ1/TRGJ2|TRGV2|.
CATWDRQNYYKKLF
TGTGCCACCTGGGACCGGCAGAATTATTATAAGAAACTCTTT
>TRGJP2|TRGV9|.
CALWEPQSSDWIKTF
TGTGCCTTGTGGGAGCCACAAAGTAGTGATTGGATCAAGACGTTT
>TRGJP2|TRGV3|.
CATWDRPGSDWIKTF
TGTGCCACCTGGGACAGGCCGGGTAGTGATTGGATCAAGACGTTT
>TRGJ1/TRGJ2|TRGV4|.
CATWDGPGKKLF
TGTGCCACCTGGGATGGGCCGGGTAAGAAACTCTTT
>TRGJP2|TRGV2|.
CATWDGTRDWIKTF
TGTGCCACCTGGGACGGAACCCGTGATTGGATCAAGACGTTT
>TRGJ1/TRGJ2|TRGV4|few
CATWDGLDKKLF
TGTGCCACCTGGGATGGATTGGATAAGAAACTCTTT
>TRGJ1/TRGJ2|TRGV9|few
CALWDANYKKLF
TGTGCCTTGTGGGATGCCAATTATAAGAAACTCTTT
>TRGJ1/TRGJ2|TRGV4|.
CATWDALKYYKKLF
TGTGCCACCTGGGATGCTTTAAAGTATTATAAGAAACTCTTT
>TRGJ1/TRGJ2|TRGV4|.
CATWGEEFWYKKLF
TGTGCCACCTGGGGTGAGGAATTTTGGTATAAGAAACTCTTT
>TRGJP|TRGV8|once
CATWDRRDYNKVF
TGTGCCACCTGGGATAGGCGTGATTATAACAAGGTATTT
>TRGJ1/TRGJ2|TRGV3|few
CATWDREKLF
TGTGCCACCTGGGACAGGGAGAAACTCTTT
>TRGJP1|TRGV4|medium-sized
CATWGITGWFKIF
TGTGCCACCTGGGGCATCACTGGTTGGTTCAAGATATTT
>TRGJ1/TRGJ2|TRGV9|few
CALWEPNYYKKLF
TGTGCCTTGTGGGAGCCCAATTATTATAAGAAACTCTTT
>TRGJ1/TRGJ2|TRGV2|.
CATWDGPRIKKLF
TGTGCCACCTGGGACGGGCCGCGGATCAAGAAACTCTTT
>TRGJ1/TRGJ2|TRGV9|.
CALWEVGDNKKLF
TGTGCCTTGTGGGAGGTCGGGGACAATAAGAAACTCTTT
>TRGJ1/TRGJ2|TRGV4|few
CATWDAGTHYKKLF
TGTGCCACCTGGGATGCCGGAACCCATTATAAGAAACTCTTT
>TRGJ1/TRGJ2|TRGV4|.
CATWDRSYYKNLF
TGTGCCACCTGGGATAGGAGTTATTATAAGAATCTCTTT
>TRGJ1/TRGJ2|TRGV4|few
CATWDETEIGYYKKLF
TGTGCCACCTGGGATGAGACCGAAATCGGTTATTATAAGAAACTCTTT
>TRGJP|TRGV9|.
CALWEVRMGKKIKVF
TGTGCCTTGTGGGAGGTGCGGATGGGCAAAAAAATCAAGGTATTT
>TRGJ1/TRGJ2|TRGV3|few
CATWDSPLSNYKKLF
TGTGCCACCTGGGACAGCCCTCTGTCAAATTATAAGAAACTCTTT
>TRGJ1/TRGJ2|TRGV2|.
CATWDGLLYKKLF
TGTGCCACCTGGGACGGGCTTCTATATAAGAAACTCTTT
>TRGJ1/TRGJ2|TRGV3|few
CATWDRPYKKLF
TGTGCCACCTGGGACAGGCCATATAAGAAACTCTTT
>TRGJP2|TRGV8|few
CATWEGLVGDWIKTF
TGTGCCACCTGGGAGGGCCTAGTGGGGGATTGGATCAAGACGTTT
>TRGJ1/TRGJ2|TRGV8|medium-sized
CATWDGYKKLF
TGTGCCACCTGGGATGGCTATAAGAAACTCTTT
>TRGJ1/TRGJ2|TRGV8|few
CATWDKIYYKKLF
TGTGCCACCTGGGACAAAATTTATTATAAGAAACTCTTT
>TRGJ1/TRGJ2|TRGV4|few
CATWDGTSNYYKKLF
TGTGCCACCTGGGATGGTACTTCGAATTATTATAAGAAACTCTTT
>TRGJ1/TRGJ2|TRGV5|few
CATWDSHRYKKLF
TGTGCCACCTGGGACAGCCATCGGTATAAGAAACTCTTT
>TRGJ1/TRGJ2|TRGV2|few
CATWDSGYKKLF
TGTGCCACCTGGGACTCGGGGTATAAGAAACTCTTT
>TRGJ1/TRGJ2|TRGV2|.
CATWDGQTYYKKLF
TGTGCCACCTGGGACGGTCAAACTTATTATAAGAAACTCTTT
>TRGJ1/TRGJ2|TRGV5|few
CATWDRSGNYYKKLF
TGTGCCACCTGGGACAGGTCTGGGAATTATTATAAGAAACTCTTT